These T cell receptor beta chains were read from a single sample in a study of OX40 agonist ivuxolimab in advanced cancers. Sequenced by immunoSEQ multiplex PCR; TCRdb stores in-frame clones only, minus some. The sample carries roughly 8,600 clones, roughly 89% recorded once. This specimen consisted of CD4+ or CD8+ T cells sorted from blood, obtained in a trial of the OX40 agonist ivuxolimab. Receptors were obtained from an adult with an advanced solid tumor such as melanoma, head and neck, liver or kidney cancer. CDR3s include the opening cysteine and the closing phenylalanine or tryptophan. Clone size is shown for a subset of rows, as once, few, many or a class of expanded clone.

-	TRBV9	TRBJ1-4	CASSPHHQGGEKLFF
-	TRBV7-2	TRBJ2-3	CASSPLPDMSTDTQYF
-	TRBV7-6	TRBJ1-6	CASSFRGELDSPLHF
-	TRBV5-1	TRBJ1-5	CASSLYTGGNQPQHF
-	TRBV18	TRBJ2-1	CASSPRLADRVDNEQFF
-	TRBV2	TRBJ2-2	CASRWRHPQPGTGELFF
-	TRBV7-9	TRBJ2-5	CASSLVAGGETQYF
-	TRBV4-3	TRBJ2-7	CASSQDRTGQAKYF
-	TRBV11-1	TRBJ1-1	CASSFHSNTEAFF
few	TRBV10-3	TRBJ1-2	CATQMGGYTF
-	TRBV9	TRBJ2-3	CASSAGGFSTDTQYF
large	TRBV7-6	TRBJ2-7	CASSLAIGTAYEQYF
-	TRBV6-1	TRBJ2-2	CASSEYRVGELFF
few	TRBV7-9	TRBJ1-1	CASSLFGLLMNTEAFF
-	TRBV5-4	TRBJ2-1	CASSPTTGYNEQFF
-	TRBV18	TRBJ2-5	CASSPPSQETQYF
-	TRBV28	TRBJ1-6	CASSPGRHNSPLHF
-	TRBV10-3	TRBJ1-4	CAISAGKANEKLFF
-	TRBV5-6	TRBJ2-1	CASSSFSGRAFNEQFF
-	TRBV30	TRBJ1-2	CAWSVGGAPSNYGYTF
-	TRBV18	TRBJ1-4	CASSPPMGTGSGEKLFF
-	TRBV6-5	TRBJ1-1	CASSPGGEDTEAFF
-	TRBV19	TRBJ1-5	CASNDRDRGAIQPQHF
-	TRBV18	TRBJ1-1	CASSPPGDTEAFF
-	TRBV4-1	TRBJ1-4	CASSQDQLVGAATNEKLFF
-	TRBV19	TRBJ2-3	CASSSQRGGTDTQYF
-	TRBV5-1	TRBJ2-3	CASNDLTTGNTQYF
-	TRBV28	TRBJ1-5	CASSRTDSNQPQHF
once	TRBV5-1	TRBJ2-3	CASSRDRADTQYF
-	TRBV11-3	TRBJ2-1	CASSLGRKVVGASYNEQFF
-	TRBV6-5	TRBJ1-3	CASSRQGLGNTVYF
-	TRBV6-6	TRBJ2-7	CAIAGTGTEQYF
few	TRBV19	TRBJ1-5	CASSIGAGAQPQHF
-	TRBV30	TRBJ2-4	CAWSTSGRNIQYF
-	TRBV27	TRBJ2-5	CASSSRRQETQYF
once	TRBV12-5	TRBJ2-1	CASAVAGASYNEQFF
once	TRBV9	TRBJ2-1	CASSVVASTYNEQFF
-	TRBV30	TRBJ2-4	CAWSPGYGIQYF
-	TRBV6-5	TRBJ1-4	CASSGATGLEKLFF
-	TRBV5-4	TRBJ2-5	CASSLPGEVTQYF
-	TRBV5-1	TRBJ2-2	CASSLLGPGLAGTGELFF
few	TRBV27	TRBJ2-1	CASSRGGPRNEQFF
-	TRBV28	TRBJ1-2	CAIDSRSYGYTF
-	TRBV6-4	TRBJ2-1	CASSFVAGAFYNEQFF
few	TRBV30	TRBJ1-5	CAWSRDRAQPQHF
few	TRBV7-8	TRBJ1-5	CASSTNFDQPQHF
once	TRBV27	TRBJ1-1	CATGDREDRNTEAFF
-	TRBV9	TRBJ2-7	CASSVAGSGSYEQYF
-	TRBV20-1	TRBJ1-2	CSASPPYGYTF